The 16 T cell receptor beta chains listed next were all sequenced from one sample in a study of T cell responses to AZD1222 COVID-19 vaccine. Assay used: immunoSEQ multiplex PCR; TCRdb lists only in-frame clones, some missing. The data hold roughly 150,000 clones, with about 92% observed a single time. This material consisted of peripheral blood, taken 28 days after the second AZD1222 dose. These receptors were obtained from an adult who received the AZD1222 COVID-19 vaccine.

V usage is TRBV6-6 and J usage is TRBJ1-6; D unresolved. Looked up from germline, CDR1 is MNHNY and CDR2 is SVGAGI (reference sequence). CDR3 size: 16 residues. Trimming removed 2 bases from V and 7 bases from J, with 15 bases in between. Here the CDR3 reads CASSYDMGPLNSPLHF. The CDR3, as DNA: TGTGCCAGCAGTTACGATATGGGCCCCTTGAATTCACCCCTCCACTTT.

The chain carries TRBV6-1 and TRBJ1-3; D ambiguous. The CDR3 runs 16 residues. Germline CDR1 is MNHNS and CDR2 is SASEGT. With 1 base removed from V and 0 bases from J, the gap between germline ends came to 10 bases. This CDR3 reads CASSEGSVNSGNTIYF. The CDR3 region has the DNA TGTGCCAGCAGTGAAGGTTCAGTCAACTCTGGAAACACCATATATTTT.

This clone was seen once. In DNA, the CDR3 is TGTGCCACCGTGGGGCCGGGAAACACTGAAGCTTTCTTT. Its translation is CATVGPGNTEAFF. The genes are TRBV24-1 and TRBJ1-1, with D tentatively TRBD1 (5 bases). CDR1 is KGHDR, CDR2 SFDVKD, per germline. The CDR3 is 13 residues long. V shed 9 bases and J shed 2 bases, with 12 bases lying between them.

In its sample, this clone was seen once. This rearrangement joins TRBV11-3 to TRBJ2-7; no firm D call. The CDR3 loop spans 12 amino acids. Trimming removed 5 bases at V and 2 bases at J, with 7 bases between. Germline V lookup: CDR1 SGHNT, CDR2 YENEEA. CDR3 sequence: CASSDKPYEQYF. The CDR3 region has the DNA TGTGCCAGCAGCGACAAACCCTACGAGCAGTACTTC.

This clone came up once. V is TRBV3-1 (or the pseudogene TRBV3-2) and J is TRBJ1-1; D is unresolved. Trimming cost V 2 bases and J 7 bases, with 8 bases left between them. CDR3 length equals 12 residues. Germline V gives CDR1 LGHDT, CDR2 YNNKEL (reference sequence). The CDR3 reads CASSQRGFEAFF. DNA for the CDR3: TGTGCCAGCAGCCAAAGAGGGTTTGAAGCTTTCTTT.

This clone was found once. The J gene is TRBJ1-2, the V gene TRBV4-2; D perhaps matches TRBD1 (5 bases). Germline values: CDR1 LGHNA, CDR2 YNFKEQ. The CDR3 is made up of 15 amino acids. V gave up 2 bases and J gave up 1 base, with 11 bases separating them. CDR3 nucleotides: TGTGCCAGCAGCCAAAAGACAGACGATAACTATGGCTACACCTTC. Translation: CASSQKTDDNYGYTF.

This sequence joins TRBV18 and TRBJ1-1; TRBD1 agrees at 7 bases. This CDR3 has 14 amino acids. Germline-derived CDR1 and CDR2 are KGHSH and LQKENI. Trimming at V came to 6 bases and at J to 1 base, leaving 5 bases not matched to a gene. The CDR3 coding sequence is TGTGCCAGCTCCCAGGGACAGCGGAACACTGAAGCTTTCTTT. It specifies CASSQGQRNTEAFF.

The chain couples TRBV28 to TRBJ1-5, with D unresolved. CDR1 and CDR2 from the germline V gene are MDHEN and SYDVKM. The ends were cut back, 7 bases at V and 3 bases at J, with 10 bases in the middle. This CDR3 spans 13 amino acids. For the CDR3, the DNA is TGTGCCAGCACCAAGCAGGTCAATCAGCCCCAGCATTTT. Residues: CASTKQVNQPQHF.

The CDR3 is CASSIGFAETQYF. DNA for the CDR3: TGTGCCAGCAGCATAGGGTTCGCTGAGACCCAGTACTTC. The genes are TRBV27 and TRBJ2-5; D is uncertain. The length of the CDR3 is 13 residues. Germline CDR1 and CDR2: MNHEY and SMNVEV (reference sequence). Trimming stripped 6 bases from V and 5 bases from J, with 13 bases between.

This clone showed up just a few times. V usage is TRBV7-6 and J usage is TRBJ1-2, with D unresolved. V gave up 1 base and J gave up 0 bases, with 12 bases separating them. The length of the CDR3 is 16 residues. The germline V gene encodes CDR1 SGHVS and CDR2 FNYEAQ. The CDR3 sequence: CASSLEAVVSNYGYTF. The DNA of the CDR3 is TGTGCCAGCAGCTTAGAGGCAGTAGTATCTAACTATGGCTACACCTTC.

CDR3 loop: CASRTGSHNSPLHF. The CDR3 DNA follows: TGTGCCAGCAGGACGGGGTCCCATAATTCACCCCTCCACTTT. The chain couples TRBV2 to TRBJ1-6; D remains ambiguous. The CDR3 has 14 residues. Trimming cost V 6 bases and J 5 bases, with 11 bases left between them. CDR1 and CDR2 (germline): SNHLY, FYNNEI.

This clone was seen more than once but under ten times. The genes are TRBV19 and TRBJ2-7, with D uncertain. Germline-derived CDR1 and CDR2 are LNHDA and SQIVND (reference sequence). Trimming took off 0 bases at V and 3 bases at J, with 9 bases between the two ends. CDR3 length equals 14 residues. CDR3 DNA sequence: TGTGCCAGTAGTATAGATGGTTGGAGCTACGAGCAGTACTTC. As protein: CASSIDGWSYEQYF.

V is TRBV5-5 and J is TRBJ2-7; D is unclear. Germline CDR1 reads SGHKS; CDR2 reads YYEKEE (reference sequence). CDR3 size: 14 residues. V was pared by 4 bases and J by 1 base, with 12 bases between. CDR3: CASSVFMLSYEQYF. CDR3 sequence (DNA): TGTGCCAGCAGCGTATTCATGCTTTCCTACGAGCAGTACTTC.

The rearrangement links TRBV7-9 to TRBJ1-6, with TRBD1 matching 7 bases. The CDR3 sequence is 15 residues long. After removal of 4 bases from V and 6 bases from J, the junction contained 6 bases not matched to a gene. CDR1 and CDR2 from the germline V gene are SEHNR and FQNEAQ (reference sequence). CDR3 loop: CASSSSGTVNSPLHF. CDR3 bases: TGTGCCAGCAGCTCGTCCGGGACAGTTAATTCACCCCTCCACTTT.

V is TRBV7-4 and J is TRBJ2-7; the match to TRBD2 covers 8 bases. Germline V gene lookup returns CDR1 SGHVT and CDR2 SQSDAQ. The CDR3 spans 17 residues. Trimming at V came to 5 bases and at J to 0 bases, leaving 12 bases not matched to a gene. The DNA for the CDR3 is TGTGCCAGCAGCCCGGCCAATACTAGCGGTAACTCCTACGAGCAGTACTTC. Its protein is CASSPANTSGNSYEQYF.

The rearrangement links TRBV18 to TRBJ2-3; 8 bases line up with TRBD1. The CDR3 runs to 14 residues. Germline CDR1 and CDR2: KGHSH and LQKENI. V was pared by 3 bases and J by 1 base, with 0 bases of the junction left unmatched. The CDR3 is CASSPDRGTDTQYF. CDR3 DNA: TGTGCCAGCTCACCGGACAGGGGCACAGATACGCAGTATTTT. The full variable domain, completed using reference TRBV18 and TRBJ2-3, is NAGVMQNPRHLVRRRGQEARLRCSPMKGHSHVYWYRQLPEEGLKFMVYLQKENIIDESGMPKERFSAEFPKEGPSILRIQQVVRGDSAAYFCASSPDRGTDTQYFGPGTRLTVL.